This TCR beta chain was identified in a study of post-analysis software for immune sequencing data. Every TCR beta cDNA library bore unique molecular identifiers. T cells, roughly 1 to 10 million of them, yielded 500,000 to 600,000 cDNA molecules. One entry per CDR3 protein, called by TCRdb with MiXCR from the PCR reads. The top ten hold 10% to 12% of the sample, which has hundreds of thousands of distinct CDR3 sequences, approximately 59% seen once. The germline CDR1 and CDR2 sequences are WSHSY and SAAADI. Trimming took 0 bases from V and 9 from J, leaving 9 bases between them. The CDR3 totals 13 residues. Regarding this clonotype: Its matching antigen is unknown.

Overall study results and limits: Elevated frequency relative to controls characterized four to six TRBV segments in patients, TRBV5-6, TRBV5-1 and TRBV20-1 among them. Normalized Chao1 diversity was significantly lower in multiple sclerosis patients than in controls. The authors found that F measure strongly co-clustered same-batch samples.

The chain has TRBV10-2 and TRBJ1-5; D ambiguous. This sequence was found in a girl aged 2 to 9 with multiple sclerosis. Sequenced sample: blood. In DNA, the CDR3 is TGCGCCAGCAGTGAGTCCAGAGCCGGGCCCCAGCATTTT. Translation: CASSESRAGPQHF.